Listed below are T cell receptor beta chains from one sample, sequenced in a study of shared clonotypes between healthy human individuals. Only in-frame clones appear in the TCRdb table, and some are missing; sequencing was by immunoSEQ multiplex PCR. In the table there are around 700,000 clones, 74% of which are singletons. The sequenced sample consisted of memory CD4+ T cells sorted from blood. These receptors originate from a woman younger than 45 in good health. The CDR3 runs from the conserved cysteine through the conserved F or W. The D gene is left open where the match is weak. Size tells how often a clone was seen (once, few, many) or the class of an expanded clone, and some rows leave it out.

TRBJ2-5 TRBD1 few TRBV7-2 TGTGCCAGCAGCTTACGGACAGGGGCGGCGGGAGACCTGGGGGCCCAGTACTTC CASSLRTGAAGDLGAQYF
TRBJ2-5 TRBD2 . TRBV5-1 TGCGCCAGCAGCCTCACTAGCGGGAGATACCAAGAGACCCAGTACTTC CASSLTSGRYQETQYF
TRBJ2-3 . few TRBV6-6 TGTGCCAGCAGACGGACTGGGGAGGTAGGCACAGATACGCAGTATTTT CASRRTGEVGTDTQYF
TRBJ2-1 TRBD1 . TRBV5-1 TGCGCCAGCAGCTTCGCTGACAGGGATTACAATGAGCAGTTCTTC CASSFADRDYNEQFF
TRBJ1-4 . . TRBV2 TGTGCCAGCAGTGACGGGGTGCGTGAAAAACTGTTTTTT CASSDGVREKLFF
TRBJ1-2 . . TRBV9 TGTGCCAGCAGCGATGGGGGGCGGAACTATGGCTACACCTTC CASSDGGRNYGYTF
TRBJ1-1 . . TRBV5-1 TGCGCCAGCAGCGATGACGCCATAGGCACTGAAGCTTTCTTT CASSDDAIGTEAFF
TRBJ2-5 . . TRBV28 TGTGCCAGCAGTTCAGGGGGCTATCGACTAGCGGAAGAGACCCAGTACTTC CASSSGGYRLAEETQYF
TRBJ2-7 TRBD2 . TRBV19 TGTGCCAGTAGTATATTGGGGGGGAGACCGTACGAGCAGTACTTT CASSILGGRPYEQYF
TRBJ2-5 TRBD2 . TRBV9 TGTGCCAGCAGCGACTCCTTAGCGGGAGGGGAGACCCAGTACTTC CASSDSLAGGETQYF
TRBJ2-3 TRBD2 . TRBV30 TGTGCCTGGAGTTCCAGCGGGAGAGCAGATACGCAGTATTTT CAWSSSGRADTQYF
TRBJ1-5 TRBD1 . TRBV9 TGTGCCAGCAGCCTGGGTGGGGGACAGGGGGCCGAGCCCCAGCATTTT CASSLGGGQGAEPQHF
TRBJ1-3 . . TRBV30 TGTGCCTGGAGCAGGGGAAACACCATATATTTT CAWSRGNTIYF
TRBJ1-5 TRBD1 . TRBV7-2 TGTGCCAGCAGCACAGGACAGGGGGGATATAGCAATCAGCCCCAGCATTTT CASSTGQGGYSNQPQHF
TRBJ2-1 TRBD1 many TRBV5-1 TGCGCCAGCAGCGTGGGACAGACCTACAATGAGCAGTTCTTC CASSVGQTYNEQFF
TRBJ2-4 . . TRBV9 TGTGCCAGCAGCCCGGACGGTGGTATAGCCAAAAACATTCAGTACTTC CASSPDGGIAKNIQYF
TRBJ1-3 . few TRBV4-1 TGCGCCAGCAGCCAAGGGGTGCGGACGGGGTATAGTAACACCATATATTTT CASSQGVRTGYSNTIYF
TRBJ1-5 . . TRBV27 TGTGCCAGCGCCTTGTTCGGGAGGGGGAATCAGCCCCAGCATTTT CASALFGRGNQPQHF
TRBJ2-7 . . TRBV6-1 TGTGCCAGCAGTGGTGGGCCCTCTGTCGCCTACGAGCAGTACTTC CASSGGPSVAYEQYF
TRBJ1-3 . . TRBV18 TGTGCCAGCTCACCAATGGGTTTAGGAAACACCATATATTTT CASSPMGLGNTIYF
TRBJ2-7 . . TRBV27 TGTGCCAGCAGTTTATTGGGGCCTCCATCCGAGCAGTACTTC CASSLLGPPSEQYF
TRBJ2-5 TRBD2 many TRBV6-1 TGTGCCAGCAGTGAAGGGACTAGCGACACAGGGTGGAGGGAGACCCAGTACTTC CASSEGTSDTGWRETQYF